A single sample is the source of the 25 T cell receptor beta chains below, sequenced in a study of vaccination effects on CD4 cells after COVID-19 (dated by TCRdb to about 2022). The library was obtained by the immunoSEQ multiplex PCR assay. Drawn from immuneACCESS, this table holds only the in-frame rearrangements with V and J called that TCRdb kept. Clones are partly lost; checked studies trace under half to an unresolved V gene and leave the rest unexplained. Within this sample are approximately 74,000 clones, with roughly 73% of them counted one time only. The leading ten clones occupy roughly 2.3% of the sample. After less than 13 days of culture, CD4+ T cells were isolated with the EasySep CD4+ T cell isolation kit. Participants received two doses of either the BNT162b2 or the mRNA-1273 mRNA SARS-CoV-2 vaccine. No antigen has been identified for these receptors. Sequenced material: CD4+ T cells from PBMCs cultured without peptide, taken after COVID-19 vaccination. The receptors come from a human donor who received a COVID-19 vaccine.

The CDR3 nucleotides are TGTGCCAGCAGCTCGGGAGAGACCCAGTACTTC. Translating gives CASSSGETQYF. The chain recombines TRBV7-6 with TRBJ2-5; D remains ambiguous. Germline CDR1 and CDR2: SGHVS and FNYEAQ. Trimming pared 4 bases from V and 4 bases from J, leaving 4 bases between. The CDR3 contains 11 residues.

This chain joins TRBV5-5 and TRBJ2-3, with D perhaps TRBD2 (5 bases). This CDR3 contains 15 residues. Germline assignment: CDR1 SGHKS and CDR2 YYEKEE (reference sequence). Trimming shortened V by 1 base and J by 3 bases, and 12 bases separated the two germline ends. CDR3 sequence (DNA): TGTGCCAGCAGCTTGAAGGTTCTAGCAACAGATACGCAGTATTTT. Translating it yields CASSLKVLATDTQYF.

This clone was seen once. The chain recombines TRBV4-1 with TRBJ2-5; D not certain. CDR1 MGHRA and CDR2 YSYEKL come from the germline V gene. Trimming removed 1 base from V and 2 bases from J, with 14 bases in between. The CDR3 runs to 16 residues. Here the CDR3 reads CASSQGMGLRQETQYF. The DNA of the CDR3 is TGCGCCAGCAGCCAAGGTATGGGCCTGAGGCAAGAGACCCAGTACTTC.

The rearrangement links TRBV6-5 to TRBJ2-2; 9 nucleotides agree with TRBD1. Germline CDR1 and CDR2: MNHEY and SVGAGI. V lost 6 bases and J lost 4; bases outside the gene matches: 3. This CDR3 spans 14 amino acids. The CDR3 reads CASRDRGGTGELFF. Here the CDR3 DNA reads TGTGCCAGCAGGGACAGGGGCGGCACCGGGGAGCTGTTTTTT.

This chain connects TRBV4-3 to TRBJ1-2, with D perhaps matching TRBD1 (5 bases). V was cut by 2 bases and J by 11 bases, with 18 bases left in between. The germline gives CDR1 LGHNA, CDR2 YSLEER. The length of the CDR3 is 14 residues. This chain's CDR3 is CASSQLLTTGGYTF. The CDR3 DNA reads as TGCGCCAGCAGCCAACTACTTACAACAGGTGGTTACACCTTC.

This chain connects TRBV7-9 to TRBJ2-3; 13 bases align to TRBD2. The CDR3 totals 17 residues. The germline gives CDR1 SEHNR, CDR2 FQNEAQ (reference sequence). Trimming removed 1 base from V and 2 bases from J; junction bases left unmatched: 3. CDR3 sequence: CASSLGTSGGLTDTQYF. The CDR3 nucleotides are TGTGCCAGCAGCTTAGGGACTAGCGGGGGCCTCACAGATACGCAGTATTTT.

The chain carries TRBV7-9 and TRBJ2-3; D unclear. Per the germline V gene, CDR1 is SEHNR and CDR2 is FQNEAQ (reference sequence). The CDR3 is 15 amino acids. The ends were cut back, 0 bases at V and 2 bases at J, with 9 bases in the middle. The CDR3 DNA follows: TGTGCCAGCAGCTTAGCAGGCATTGTCACAGATACGCAGTATTTT. Translating gives CASSLAGIVTDTQYF.

The V gene is TRBV3-1 (or the pseudogene TRBV3-2), the J gene TRBJ2-5, with a weak D call TRBD2 (5 bases). The CDR3 contains 17 residues. V was clipped by 1 base and J by 4 bases, with 19 bases between them. Germline loops: CDR1 LGHDT, CDR2 YNNKEL (reference sequence). The CDR3, as DNA: TGTGCCAGCAGCCAAGGCCCCCGGCGGGCGCGAAGAGAGACCCAGTACTTC. Protein sequence: CASSQGPRRARRETQYF.

This clone came up once. V gene TRBV6-5 combines with J gene TRBJ1-5; D unresolved. V lost 6 bases to trimming and J lost 4 bases, with 10 bases between them. The CDR3 contains 13 residues. Germline V gene lookup returns CDR1 MNHEY and CDR2 SVGAGI. The CDR3: CASRKTENQPQHF. The CDR3 region has the DNA TGTGCCAGCAGAAAAACTGAAAATCAGCCCCAGCATTTT.

This chain links TRBV14 with TRBJ2-7, with D maybe TRBD2 (5 bases). Trimming took 1 base from V and 5 from J, leaving 15 bases between them. This CDR3 has 15 amino acids. Germline V gene data show CDR1 as SGHDN and CDR2 as FVKESK. The CDR3 DNA follows: TGTGCCAGCAGCCAAGCGGACTTTCCGAACGACGAGCAGTACGTC. It encodes CASSQADFPNDEQYV.

This rearrangement joins TRBV19 to TRBJ2-5, with TRBD1 identical over 7 bases. Germline V gives CDR1 LNHDA, CDR2 SQIVND (reference sequence). This CDR3 spans 14 amino acids. The V gene end was trimmed by 3 bases and the J gene end by 3 bases; junction bases not matched to a gene: 4. CDR3 loop: CASSIGTVKETQYF. In nucleotides, the CDR3 is TGTGCCAGTAGTATCGGGACAGTGAAAGAGACCCAGTACTTC.

The chain uses TRBV6-6 and TRBJ1-6; TRBD1 might be the D (5 bases). The V and J ends lost 2 bases and 8 bases respectively, with 10 bases between them. Per germline, CDR1 MNHNY and CDR2 SVGAGI (reference sequence). The CDR3 is 14 amino acids. The CDR3 coding sequence is TGTGCCAGCAGTTACGGGGGGAAGGATTCACCCCTCCACTTT. Translated, it gives CASSYGGKDSPLHF.

CDR3 bases: TGTGCCAGTAGTATACGCCGCGGTCCCGTGGCGGCCGAGCAGTACGTC. Its protein is CASSIRRGPVAAEQYV. The V gene is TRBV19, the J gene TRBJ2-7; D not resolved. The V end lost 2 bases, the J end lost 6 bases, and 20 bases lay between the germline ends. The CDR3 is 16 amino acids. CDR1 is LNHDA, CDR2 SQIVND, per germline (reference sequence).

The CDR3 is CASSEYSGGETQYF. CDR3 DNA sequence: TGTGCCAGCAGTGAGTATAGCGGGGGAGAGACCCAGTACTTC. The V gene is TRBV6-1, the J gene TRBJ2-5, with 9 bases fitting TRBD2. V was clipped by 3 bases and J by 4 bases; unmatched bases: 3. Germline CDR1 MNHNS, CDR2 SASEGT. This CDR3 region has 14 residues.

J is TRBJ1-6 and V is TRBV12-3 or TRBV12-4, with D perhaps matching TRBD1 (5 bases). Trimming shortened V by 6 bases and J by 7 bases, and 10 bases separated the two germline ends. This CDR3 has 13 amino acids. The CDR3 sequence is CASSGGWNSPLHF. The CDR3 bases are TGTGCCAGCAGCGGGGGGTGGAATTCACCCCTCCACTTT.

V is TRBV18 and J is TRBJ1-6; D unclear. Deletions cut 2 bases from V and 7 bases from J, with 12 bases between. From germline, CDR1 is KGHSH and CDR2 LQKENI. The CDR3 runs to 15 residues. In DNA form, the CDR3 reads TGTGCCAGCTCACCAAACCCCTCCGGGAATTCACCCCTCCACTTT. Translated, it gives CASSPNPSGNSPLHF.

This chain links TRBV27 with TRBJ2-1, with a tentative D call TRBD1 (6 bases). V shed 6 bases and J shed 8 bases, with 14 bases lying between them. Germline V CDR1 and CDR2: MNHEY, SMNVEV (reference sequence). The CDR3 totals 13 residues. The CDR3 DNA reads as TGTGCCAGCAGCCCTAAACAGGGTTATGAGCAGTTCTTC. Its translation: CASSPKQGYEQFF.

This sequence joins TRBV7-3 and TRBJ1-3; possibly TRBD1 for D (6 bases). V lost 5 bases to trimming and J lost 0 bases, with 11 bases between them. CDR1 is SGHTA and CDR2 is FQGTGA in the germline V gene. CDR3 length equals 15 residues. DNA of the CDR3: TGTGCCAGCAGCCCACAGGGATACTCTGGAAACACCATATATTTT. Its protein is CASSPQGYSGNTIYF.

The gene calls are TRBV24-1 and TRBJ1-1; D call uncertain. Trimming took 5 bases from V and 2 from J, leaving 5 bases between them. The CDR3 has 12 residues. CDR1 and CDR2 (germline): KGHDR, SFDVKD. The CDR3 reads CATSVGNTEAFF. The DNA of the CDR3 is TGTGCCACCAGTGTTGGAAACACTGAAGCTTTCTTT.

The rearrangement joins TRBV9 to TRBJ1-1; TRBD1 matches at 7 bases. CDR1 is SGDLS and CDR2 is YYNGEE in the germline V gene. The CDR3 length is 14 residues. Trimming took 4 bases from V and 1 from J; bases not matched to a gene: 4. CDR3 nucleotide sequence: TGTGCCAGCAGCCCCCGGGACAGGAACACTGAAGCTTTCTTT. Encoded protein: CASSPRDRNTEAFF.

This chain uses TRBV23-1 with TRBJ1-5, with a possible D match to TRBD1 (5 bases). TRBV23-1 is marked as an open reading frame, function uncertain. The CDR3 is 15 residues long. V lost 8 bases and J lost 0, with 14 bases in between. The CDR3 sequence: CASDEGTNSNQPQHF. CDR3 DNA sequence: TGCGCCAGCGATGAGGGGACGAATAGCAATCAGCCCCAGCATTTT.

This clone appeared a single time. This sequence joins TRBV4-1 and TRBJ2-5; TRBD1 matches at 9 bases. The length of the CDR3 is 15 residues. Trimming cost V 2 bases and J 5 bases; bases outside gene matches: 6. The V gene's germline CDR1 is MGHRA and CDR2 YSYEKL. The CDR3 DNA reads TGCGCCAGCAGCCAACCGGGACAGGGAAGGGAGACCCAGTACTTC. This translates into CASSQPGQGRETQYF.

V and J are TRBV5-1 and TRBJ2-2, with 8 nucleotides matching TRBD1. V lost 0 bases and J lost 4; bases outside the gene matches: 2. CDR1 and CDR2 from the germline V gene are SGHRS and YFSETQ. This CDR3 region has 15 residues. The CDR3 protein is CASSLDRGATGELFF. The CDR3 region has the DNA TGCGCCAGCAGCTTGGACAGGGGGGCCACCGGGGAGCTGTTTTTT.

V and J are TRBV4-1 and TRBJ2-6; 10 nucleotides align to TRBD2. This CDR3 is built from 19 residues. Germline trimming cut 3 bases from V and 4 bases from J; bases unmatched to any gene: 12. Germline-derived CDR1 and CDR2 are MGHRA and YSYEKL. CDR3 sequence reads: CASSHLLAGTRFGANVLTF. Written as DNA, the CDR3 is TGCGCCAGCAGCCACCTACTAGCGGGGACTCGCTTCGGGGCCAACGTCCTGACTTTC.

This chain joins TRBV18 and TRBJ2-7; the D call may be TRBD1 or TRBD2 (5 bases each). This CDR3 is built from 14 residues. Germline CDR1 reads KGHSH; CDR2 reads LQKENI. Deletions cut 3 bases from V and 0 bases from J, with 9 bases between. CDR3 in amino acids: CASSPGTRSYEQYV. CDR3 bases: TGTGCCAGCTCACCTGGGACCCGCTCCTACGAGCAGTACGTC.